This TCR beta chain was obtained from a study of blood T cell repertoires in COVID-19. Background on the study: Material from acute and convalescent COVID-19 was sourced from the United States, Italy and Spain. T cells, B-cell-depleted T cells, or PBMCs supplied cDNA or gDNA.

Per the study methods: The assay estimated nucleated cells by amplifying reference gene primers. Profiling relied on immunoSEQ multiplex PCR, and the TCRdb table lists in-frame clones only, not all of them. From that table come the V and J calls and clone size; the DNA was used to work out D and trimming. Among over 400,000 clones, approximately 88% were seen once, and the ten largest hold roughly 8.3%. The CDR3 is 14 residues long. Deletions cut 3 bases from V and 2 bases from J, with 9 bases between. Germline loops: CDR1 MNHEY, CDR2 SMNVEV (reference sequence). Material for sequencing was peripheral blood. The chain links TRBV27 to TRBJ2-3; D is undetermined. This TCR came from a woman between 45 and 60 years old with COVID-19, enrolled during active disease. CDR3 bases: TGTGCCAGCAGTTTGGGCACCCTCACAGATACGCAGTATTTT. As protein: CASSLGTLTDTQYF.